In its sample, the clone carrying this T cell receptor (beta chain) was seen many times. Its cognate antigen is unknown. It was with unique molecular identifiers that the TCRbeta library was prepared. TCRdb re-called the PCR reads with MiXCR, one entry per CDR3 protein. In the table there are 200,000 or so distinct CDR3 sequences, just under 6.5% of which are singletons. V shed 1 base and J 5 bases; nucleotides not matched to a gene: 13. The CDR3 is 18 residues long. Germline lookup yields CDR1 LGHNA and CDR2 YSLEER. The data stem from a study of T-cell reconstitution after alpha-beta-depleted transplantation in children. Broader study findings: One year after transplant, T-cell counts and diversity came mostly from newly produced T cells. Reportedly, only several hundred clones from non-depleted graft cells drove alpha-beta T-cell counts at about two months. Surviving recipient cells, namely T cells and thymic progenitors, were the source of high day-60 TCRbeta diversity in some patients.

This chain joins TRBV4-3 and TRBJ2-5; 10 bases line up with TRBD1. Sample: PBMCs, taken before TCRalphabeta/CD19-depleted stem cell transplant. The source of this sequence is a girl less than two years old with combined immunodeficiency, due to receive a stem cell transplant. In nucleotides, the CDR3 is TGCGCCAGCAGCCAAGGCGGACGGGACAGGGGAAGATTGGAGACCCAGTACTTC. Protein: CASSQGGRDRGRLETQYF.